The 14 T cell receptor beta chains in this list originate from one sample, sequenced in a study of blood T cells in healthy people across ages. The use of a sample-barcoded 5' primer and a J-beta primer mix characterized a second PCR of roughly 6 to 11 cycles. TCRdb reprocessed the 5' RACE reads via MiXCR and lists one record per CDR3 protein. This sample carries over 600,000 distinct CDR3 sequences, 35% to 50% of them seen once, and the ten largest clones take about 32%. Sequencing used blood. The receptors were sampled from a man older than 75 in good health.

This clonotype was counted a few times. The rearrangement joins TRBV29-1 to TRBJ2-1; D not resolved. There are 14 residues in the CDR3. The V and J ends lost 3 bases and 10 bases respectively, with 19 bases between them. CDR1 and CDR2 from the germline V gene are SQVTM and ANQGSEA. The CDR3 DNA follows: TGCAGCGTTGACAACACGCCGGGCCGGAAAGAGCAGTTCTTC. Translated, it gives CSVDNTPGRKEQFF.

On this clonotype itself: A much bigger clone sits one base away, suggesting this may be a read error. The chain links TRBV7-2 to TRBJ2-7; TRBD1 agrees at 7 bases. Per germline, CDR1 SGHTA and CDR2 FQGNSA. V lost 0 bases to trimming and J lost 3 bases; unmatched junction nucleotides: 5. The CDR3 loop spans 15 amino acids. The CDR3 loop is CASSLAGQRDYEQYF. The DNA for the CDR3 is TGTGCCAGCAGCTTAGCGGGACAGAGGGACTACGAGCAGTACTTC.

The sample holds a few counts of this clonotype. The V and J genes are TRBV27 and TRBJ2-3; 9 bases are shared with TRBD1. This CDR3 region has 17 residues. Germline V gene lookup returns CDR1 MNHEY and CDR2 SMNVEV (reference sequence). Trimming cost V 1 base and J 5 bases; bases outside gene matches: 10. CDR3 in DNA: TGTGCCAGCAGTTTATGGGGTGGACAGGGGCGTCTAGATACGCAGTATTTT. Translated, it gives CASSLWGGQGRLDTQYF.

The gene calls are TRBV11-2 and TRBJ2-1, with D possibly being TRBD2 (6 bases). V lost 5 bases, J lost 7 bases, and 18 bases lay in between. The CDR3 has 15 residues. Per germline, CDR1 SGHAT and CDR2 FQNNGV. In nucleotides, the CDR3 is TGTGCCAGCAGCCCCGACTGGGGGGATTTGAATGAGCAGTTCTTC. It encodes CASSPDWGDLNEQFF.

This clonotype was counted many times. This sequence joins TRBV21-1 and TRBJ2-5; the D call of TRBD1 is as the table states it, not checked on the DNA. TRBV21-1 is noted as a pseudogene. The CDR3 covers 16 residues. This CDR3 reads CASSKARTGCKETQYF. DNA of the CDR3: TGTGCCAGCAGCAAAGCGCGAACAGGGTGTAAAGAGACCCAGTACTTC.

V usage is TRBV5-8 and J usage is TRBJ2-3, with 9 bases lining up with TRBD1. Per germline, CDR1 SGHTS and CDR2 YDEGEE. This CDR3 comprises 14 residues. The ends lost 4 bases at V and 3 bases at J; junction bases unmatched: 3. The chain's CDR3 is CASSDGQGTDTQYF. Here the CDR3 DNA reads TGTGCCAGCAGCGACGGACAGGGGACAGATACGCAGTATTTT. The full variable domain, in which reference TRBV5-8 and TRBJ2-3 provide the parts outside the CDR3, is EAGVTQSPTHLIKTRGQQATLRCSPISGHTSVYWYQQALGLGLQFLLWYDEGEERNRGNFPPRFSGRQFPNYSSELNVNALELEDSALYLCASSDGQGTDTQYFGPGTRLTVL.

In this sample, this clonotype turned up once. This rearrangement joins TRBV6-6 to TRBJ2-1; D gene ambiguous. V shed 2 bases and J shed 0 bases, with 8 bases lying between them. This CDR3 contains 15 residues. The germline V gene encodes CDR1 MNHNY and CDR2 SVGAGI (reference sequence). The CDR3 reads CASSYGASSYNEQFF. The CDR3 nucleotides are TGTGCCAGCAGTTACGGCGCGAGCTCCTACAATGAGCAGTTCTTC.

The chain carries TRBV7-9 and TRBJ1-2; 7 bases map to TRBD1. The germline CDR1 and CDR2 sequences are SEHNR and FQNEAQ (reference sequence). The CDR3 contains 16 residues. V dropped 4 bases and J dropped 5; count of bases not matched to a gene: 13. The CDR3 coding sequence is TGTGCCAGCAGCTACTTTCCGGGACAGTACCTGTATGGCTACACCTTC. It translates to CASSYFPGQYLYGYTF. Full variable domain (missing parts from reference TRBV7-9 and TRBJ1-2): DTGVSQNPRHKITKRGQNVTFRCDPISEHNRLYWYRQTLGQGPEFLTYFQNEAQLEKSRLLSDRFSAERPKGSFSTLEIQRTEQGDSAMYLCASSYFPGQYLYGYTFGSGTRLTVV.

This chain links TRBV14 with TRBJ2-1; possible D gene TRBD2, 5 bases. The V gene lost 4 bases and the J gene lost 7 bases, with 11 bases spanning the gap. This CDR3 spans 13 amino acids. Germline V gene data show CDR1 as SGHDN and CDR2 as FVKESK. In DNA form, the CDR3 reads TGTGCCAGCAGCCCCAGGCCGGGAAATGAGCAGTTCTTC. Protein: CASSPRPGNEQFF.

This clonotype was observed a handful of times. This chain links TRBV5-1 with TRBJ2-7; TRBD2 agrees at 8 bases. Germline loops: CDR1 SGHRS, CDR2 YFSETQ. This CDR3 is 15 amino acids long. J was trimmed by 1 base and V by 4 bases; bases with no gene match: 7. The CDR3 region is CASSPAGGQSYEQYF. The DNA of the CDR3 is TGCGCCAGCAGCCCCGCGGGGGGCCAATCCTACGAGCAGTACTTC.

On this clonotype itself: The junction shows a germline mismatch at one end, possibly a read error. The chain joins TRBV19 to TRBJ2-6; no reliable D call. Germline V gene lookup returns CDR1 LNHDA and CDR2 SQIVND (reference sequence). CDR3 length: 14 amino acids. CDR3 amino acids: CASQPSSGVNVLTF. The CDR3 nucleotides are TGTGCCAGTCAACCCAGCTCTGGGGTCAACGTCCTGACTTTC.

Remarks on this clonotype: A read error is possible here, since a much larger clone lies one base away. The chain links TRBV7-2 to TRBJ2-1, with 8 positions matching TRBD1. Germline V gene lookup returns CDR1 SGHTA and CDR2 FQGNSA. The CDR3 has 15 residues. The CDR3 is CAETGDSSSYKEQFF. In DNA form, the CDR3 reads TGTGCCGAGACAGGGGACTCGAGCTCCTACAAGGAGCAGTTCTTC. Supplemented by reference TRBV7-2 and TRBJ2-1, the full variable domain reads GAGVSQSPSNKVTEKGKDVELRCDPISGHTALYWYRQSLGQGLEFLIYFQGNSAPDKSGLPSDRFSAERTGGSVSTLTIQRTQQEDSAVYLCAETGDSSSYKEQFFGPGTRLTVL.

In its sample, this clonotype was seen a few times. This chain links TRBV5-1 with TRBJ2-2; D might be TRBD1 (6 bases). Trimming removed 3 bases at V and 6 bases at J, with 15 bases between. The germline V gene encodes CDR1 SGHRS and CDR2 YFSETQ. This CDR3 region has 15 residues. The DNA of the CDR3 is TGCGCCAGCAGCTCGGGCCAACAGGGCTCCGGGGAGCTGTTTTTT. It encodes CASSSGQQGSGELFF.

This clonotype was counted only a few times. V gene TRBV15 combines with J gene TRBJ2-7; D unresolved. The J call is doubtful: the DNA matches TRBJ2-5 better. Germline V gene sequence: CDR1 LNHNV, CDR2 YYDKDF (reference sequence). The CDR3 length is 15 residues. Written as DNA, the CDR3 is TGTGCCACCAGCTCAGACCGAGGTGCCTGGGGGACCCAGTACTTC. This gives the protein CATSSDRGAWGTQYF.